The T cell receptor (delta chain) under discussion was sequenced for a study of gamma-delta T cells after stem cell transplantation. CDR3 length: 15 amino acids. J was trimmed by 2 bases and V by 0 bases; bases with no gene match: 1. Germline V gene lookup returns CDR1 GEAIGNYY and CDR2 EKD. This clone ranks as medium-sized. TCRdb reanalysed the RT-PCR reads via CATT. The data contain about 2,700 delta-chain clones, approximately 3% of them seen just once; the ten biggest clones take up about two fifths. The sequence came from a human donor. It is not recorded whose cells these are; they may come from a transplant donor. Source material: gamma-delta T cells. The chain links TRDV2 to TRDJ1; 11 bases match TRDD3. As DNA, the CDR3 is TGTGCCTGTGACACCTGGGGGATACGAACCGATAAACTCATCTTT. Protein product: CACDTWGIRTDKLIF.